This T cell receptor beta chain stems from a study of graft-versus-host responses after intestinal transplantation. On the study more broadly: Recipients were all induced with anti-thymocyte globulin, then given tacrolimus and steroids for about three years.

Turning to this clone: Its antigen is currently unknown.

TCRdb keeps only in-frame clones here, not all; method: immunoSEQ multiplex PCR. The data hold about 97,000 clones, with 91% observed a single time. Trimming cost V 5 bases and J 8 bases, with 15 bases left between them. This CDR3 has 13 residues. Per germline, CDR1 SGHTA and CDR2 FQGNSA. The chain is built from TRBV7-2 and TRBJ1-2, with a tentative D call TRBD1 (5 bases). Sequencing was performed on unstimulated CD4+ T cells sorted from spleen or lymph node cells, taken before transplant. The origin of this receptor is a human donor who was the organ donor for an intestinal transplant. The CDR3 DNA sequence: TGTGCCAGCAGCGATACGGGACTCAGAGGCTACACCTTC. Amino acid sequence: CASSDTGLRGYTF.